These 13 T cell receptor beta chains were sequenced from one sample in a study of cytomegalovirus exposure and HLA in healthy donors (dated by TCRdb to 2015 to 2018). Preparation of the library involved the immunoSEQ multiplex PCR assay. A mixture of 60 forward primers for TCR Vbeta segments and 13 reverse primers for TCR Jbeta segments was used in the multiplex PCR. TCRdb obtained this table from immuneACCESS and retained in-frame rearrangements with V and J assigned. These tables miss some clones; where compared with another copy, unresolved V genes account for less than half of the shortfall, and the remainder is unexplained. The sample has some 93,000 clones on record, less than 10% of them singletons. Just over 5% of the sample is in the top ten clones. The sequencing input was PBMCs. These receptors all come from a man in his forties or fifties in good health and CMV-seropositive.

The chain recombines TRBV29-1 with TRBJ1-4, with D hard to call. This CDR3 comprises 12 residues. Germline assignment: CDR1 SQVTM and CDR2 ANQGSEA. Trimming left V 7 bases short and J 8 bases short, with 14 bases between. Here the CDR3 reads CSAAESREKLFF. CDR3 sequence (DNA): TGCAGCGCAGCAGAATCGAGGGAAAAACTGTTTTTT.

The gene calls are TRBV2 and TRBJ1-4; perhaps TRBD1 as D (6 bases). CDR1 SNHLY and CDR2 FYNNEI come from the germline V gene. Deletions cut 6 bases from V and 2 bases from J, with 10 bases between. The length of the CDR3 is 14 residues. CDR3 coding DNA: TGTGCCAGCAGGTACAGGGCGACTAATGAAAAACTGTTTTTT. This codes for CASRYRATNEKLFF.

This clone was seen a handful of times. The chain carries TRBV7-9 and TRBJ1-2, with D hard to call. V was pared by 5 bases and J by 4 bases, with 17 bases between. The CDR3 is made up of 15 amino acids. Germline V gene lookup returns CDR1 SEHNR and CDR2 FQNEAQ (reference sequence). This chain's CDR3 is CASSPPGVVGYGYTF. In DNA, the CDR3 is TGTGCCAGCAGCCCGCCGGGAGTGGTGGGCTATGGCTACACCTTC.

This clone appeared a few times. The chain employs TRBV28 and TRBJ2-7; no firm D call. The CDR3 totals 11 residues. V lost 6 bases, J lost 3 bases, and 6 bases lay in between. CDR1 and CDR2 from the germline V gene are MDHEN and SYDVKM. CDR3 nucleotides: TGTGCCAGCAGCCACATCTACGAGCAGTACTTC. The encoded protein is CASSHIYEQYF.

The J gene is TRBJ2-2, the V gene TRBV28, with 14 bases identical to TRBD2. The V gene's germline CDR1 is MDHEN and CDR2 SYDVKM. The CDR3 contains 17 residues. Trimming cost V 6 bases and J 6 bases; bases outside gene matches: 9. The CDR3: CASRQGTSGRNSGELFF. CDR3 DNA: TGTGCCAGCAGACAAGGGACTAGCGGGAGAAACTCCGGGGAGCTGTTTTTT.

V and J are TRBV7-2 and TRBJ2-1; 10 bases agree with TRBD2. V trimming: 2 bases; J trimming: 7 bases; junction bases outside the gene matches: 5. The CDR3 loop spans 15 amino acids. Germline CDR1 is SGHTA and CDR2 is FQGNSA. CDR3 sequence reads: CASSLWASGSNEQFF. The CDR3 coding sequence is TGTGCCAGCAGCTTATGGGCTAGCGGGAGTAATGAGCAGTTCTTC.

This clone was recorded at least ten times. V usage is TRBV29-1 and J usage is TRBJ2-7, with D tentatively TRBD2 (5 bases). Trimming removed 1 base at V and 3 bases at J, with 13 bases between. This CDR3 region has 14 residues. In germline, CDR1 is SQVTM, CDR2 ANQGSEA. The CDR3: CSVEAGQAGYEQYF. The CDR3 DNA follows: TGCAGCGTTGAAGCTGGGCAGGCGGGCTACGAGCAGTACTTC.

This clone turned up a few times. This chain joins TRBV30 and TRBJ1-2, with D perhaps matching TRBD1 (5 bases). The CDR3 covers 13 residues. Germline V lookup: CDR1 GTSNPN, CDR2 SVGIG (reference sequence). Trimming removed 3 bases from V and 1 base from J, with 9 bases in between. CDR3 nucleotides: TGTGCCTGGAGGGGGCCATATAACTATGGCTACACCTTC. As protein: CAWRGPYNYGYTF.

The chain links TRBV15 to TRBJ1-4, with 9 bases identical to TRBD1. V gave up 5 bases and J gave up 7 bases; unmatched junction bases: 8. Germline lookup yields CDR1 LNHNV and CDR2 YYDKDF (reference sequence). CDR3 length equals 15 residues. CDR3 loop: CATSVQGAAGEKLFF. As DNA, the CDR3 is TGTGCCACCAGCGTACAGGGGGCCGCGGGTGAAAAACTGTTTTTT.

The V and J genes are TRBV7-2 and TRBJ2-5; D might be TRBD2 (5 bases). This CDR3 is 12 amino acids long. Trimming left V 0 bases short and J 13 bases short, with 12 bases between. Germline V lookup: CDR1 SGHTA, CDR2 FQGNSA. The CDR3 sequence: CASSLAHGDSYF. As DNA, the CDR3 is TGTGCCAGCAGCTTAGCGCACGGGGATTCGTACTTC.

This clone showed up just a few times. J is TRBJ1-4 and V is TRBV7-9; possible D gene TRBD1, 6 bases. The V and J ends lost 2 bases and 2 bases respectively, with 9 bases between them. CDR3 length: 15 residues. CDR1 is SEHNR and CDR2 is FQNEAQ in the germline V gene (reference sequence). The CDR3, as DNA: TGTGCCAGCAGCTTACAGGGGCGGACTAATGAAAAACTGTTTTTT. Amino acids: CASSLQGRTNEKLFF.

This clone occurred a few times. The chain is built from TRBV5-6 and TRBJ1-3; D remains ambiguous. Germline values: CDR1 SGHDT, CDR2 YYEEEE. Trimming pared 4 bases from V and 0 bases from J, leaving 8 bases between. The length of the CDR3 is 14 residues. In DNA, the CDR3 is TGTGCCAGCAGCCGCAGGAACTCTGGAAACACCATATATTTT. Translated, it gives CASSRRNSGNTIYF. The entire variable domain, with the rest obtained from reference TRBV5-6 and TRBJ1-3, is as follows: DAGVTQSPTHLIKTRGQQVTLRCSPKSGHDTVSWYQQALGQGPQFIFQYYEEEERQRGNFPDRFSGHQFPNYSSELNVNALLLGDSALYLCASSRRNSGNTIYFGEGSWLTVV.

This chain uses TRBV7-2 with TRBJ1-5; 8 nucleotides align to TRBD1. CDR1 is SGHTA, CDR2 FQGNSA, per germline. The CDR3 runs 16 residues. With V trimmed by 1 base and J by 6 bases, 8 bases remained unmatched. The CDR3 region is CASSLVISRGLQPQHF. CDR3 sequence (DNA): TGTGCCAGCAGCTTAGTCATCAGCAGGGGGCTTCAGCCCCAGCATTTT.